A single sample gave rise to the 17 T cell receptor beta chains below, sequenced in a study of blood T cell repertoires in COVID-19. Some clones are missing from TCRdb's copy, which holds only in-frame ones; the method was immunoSEQ multiplex PCR. The sample has 140,000 or so clones, roughly 85% seen once. Sequencing was carried out using peripheral blood. Receptors originate from a human donor with acute or convalescent COVID-19. The donor label of this sample is uncertain.

Only one count was recorded for this clone. The chain links TRBV18 to TRBJ1-3; D gene uncertain. CDR1 KGHSH and CDR2 LQKENI come from the germline V gene. With 3 bases removed from V and 0 bases from J, the gap between germline ends came to 3 bases. The CDR3 has 13 residues. The CDR3 DNA reads TGTGCCAGCTCACCCTTCTCTGGAAACACCATATATTTT. It translates to CASSPFSGNTIYF.

The chain has TRBV2 and TRBJ2-2, with D tentatively TRBD1 (6 bases). Trimming pared 5 bases from V and 3 bases from J, leaving 13 bases between. CDR1 is SNHLY, CDR2 FYNNEI, per germline. This CDR3 is built from 15 residues. CDR3 region: CASSKQGLYTGELFF. The DNA for the CDR3 is TGTGCCAGCAGTAAACAGGGTTTATACACCGGGGAGCTGTTTTTT.

Here the CDR3 DNA reads TGCGCCAGCAGCCGGAGGGCAGGGCAAGAGACCCAGTACTTC. Translating it yields CASSRRAGQETQYF. The chain uses TRBV4-3 and TRBJ2-5; TRBD2 is a possible D gene (6 bases). The CDR3 covers 14 residues. Trimming cost V 4 bases and J 2 bases, with 11 bases left between them. Looked up from germline, CDR1 is LGHNA and CDR2 is YSLEER.

This clone came up once. This sequence joins TRBV28 and TRBJ1-3, with D hard to call. Germline V gives CDR1 MDHEN, CDR2 SYDVKM. Trimming cost V 2 bases and J 7 bases, with 9 bases left between them. The CDR3 is made up of 13 amino acids. CDR3 residues: CASSLQTRNTIYF. CDR3 bases: TGTGCCAGCAGTTTACAGACGCGGAACACCATATATTTT.

The CDR3 loop reads CASGQGGFMNTEAFF. The CDR3 DNA reads TGTGCCAGCGGACAGGGGGGGTTCATGAACACTGAAGCTTTCTTT. The chain employs TRBV7-9 and TRBJ1-1; the match to TRBD1 covers 10 bases. Germline assignment: CDR1 SEHNR and CDR2 FQNEAQ (reference sequence). The length of the CDR3 is 15 residues. V gave up 8 bases and J gave up 0 bases; unmatched junction bases: 6.

The V call is TRBV6-5, the J call TRBJ1-1, with no clear D. Trimming stripped 4 bases from V and 5 bases from J, with 17 bases between. CDR1 is MNHEY and CDR2 is SVGAGI in the germline V gene. The CDR3 has 15 residues. CDR3 sequence reads: CASSSPPAGETEAFF. The CDR3 nucleotides are TGTGCCAGCAGTTCCCCGCCTGCCGGGGAGACTGAAGCTTTCTTT.

The V and J genes are TRBV18 and TRBJ1-2; D perhaps matches TRBD1 (6 bases). Germline V CDR1 and CDR2: KGHSH, LQKENI. CDR3 length: 14 residues. V was shortened by 3 bases and J by 6 bases, with 14 bases between the two germline ends. CDR3 region: CASSPPTSGDGYTF. CDR3 DNA sequence: TGTGCCAGCTCACCCCCGACCTCAGGGGATGGCTACACCTTC.

V is TRBV19 and J is TRBJ1-2; no reliable D call. The germline gives CDR1 LNHDA, CDR2 SQIVND (reference sequence). The V end was cut by 10 bases, the J end by 6 bases, with 18 bases between. The CDR3 sequence is 13 residues long. CDR3 sequence: CATGLPGEDGYTF. CDR3 nucleotides: TGTGCCACCGGACTGCCTGGGGAGGATGGCTACACCTTC.

In regard to this clone: This sample includes further DNA sequences coding for the same CDR3. The chain uses TRBV15 and TRBJ1-2; D is unclear. V was trimmed by 1 base and J by 3 bases, leaving 6 bases between them. The CDR3 is made up of 13 amino acids. Germline V gene sequence: CDR1 LNHNV, CDR2 YYDKDF (reference sequence). The CDR3 DNA follows: TGTGCCACCAGCAGAGGTCGTGACTATGGCTACACCTTC. It encodes CATSRGRDYGYTF.

V is TRBV7-2 and J is TRBJ1-5, with D unresolved. The CDR3 runs to 14 residues. Looked up from germline, CDR1 is SGHTA and CDR2 is FQGNSA. Trimming removed 3 bases at V and 7 bases at J, with 13 bases between. CDR3 loop: CASSFYGSGQPQHF. The CDR3 coding sequence is TGTGCCAGCAGCTTTTACGGGTCGGGGCAGCCCCAGCATTTT. Looking up the rest from reference TRBV7-2 and TRBJ1-5 gives the full variable domain: GAGVSQSPSNKVTEKGKDVELRCDPISGHTALYWYRQSLGQGLEFLIYFQGNSAPDKSGLPSDRFSAERTGGSVSTLTIQRTQQEDSAVYLCASSFYGSGQPQHFGDGTRLSIL.

A few counts support this clone. J is TRBJ2-7 and V is TRBV29-1; 9 bases are a match to TRBD1. Germline V gene data show CDR1 as SQVTM and CDR2 as ANQGSEA. There are 13 residues in the CDR3. Trimming cost V 7 bases and J 0 bases; bases outside gene matches: 4. As DNA, the CDR3 is TGCAGCGCCCTGGGACAGGGCTCCTACGAGCAGTACGTC. This translates into CSALGQGSYEQYV.

The J gene is TRBJ2-3, the V gene TRBV7-2; 11 nucleotides agree with TRBD2. Germline V gives CDR1 SGHTA, CDR2 FQGNSA. The CDR3 length is 16 residues. Losses at the gene ends were 5 bases for V and 0 bases for J; bases not matched to a gene: 4. CDR3 bases: TGTGCCAGCAGCGCCCGACTAGCGGGAAGCACAGATACGCAGTATTTT. Its protein is CASSARLAGSTDTQYF.

This clone is a singleton in its sample. This rearrangement joins TRBV28 to TRBJ2-4, with 8 bases identical to TRBD2. The germline CDR1 and CDR2 sequences are MDHEN and SYDVKM. The CDR3 is 11 residues long. With V trimmed by 11 bases and J by 9 bases, 6 bases remained unmatched. The CDR3 sequence is CAAGGPGIQYF. Here the CDR3 DNA reads TGTGCCGCGGGGGGCCCGGGCATTCAGTACTTC. Full variable domain (remainder filled in from reference TRBV28 and TRBJ2-4): DVKVTQSSRYLVKRTGEKVFLECVQDMDHENMFWYRQDPGLGLRLIYFSYDVKMKEKGDIPEGYSVSREKKERFSLILESASTNQTSMYLCAAGGPGIQYFGAGTRLSVL.

This clone was counted a few times. The V gene is TRBV24-1, the J gene TRBJ1-5; the match to TRBD1 covers 9 bases. The CDR3 has 16 amino acids. V lost 7 bases, J lost 7 bases, and 13 bases stayed unmatched. Germline-derived CDR1 and CDR2 are KGHDR and SFDVKD. CDR3 coding DNA: TGTGCCACCAGCGAAGCCCGGGACAGGGCCCACCAGCCCCAGCATTTT. It yields the protein CATSEARDRAHQPQHF.

The V and J genes are TRBV19 and TRBJ1-4, with 8 positions matching TRBD1. This CDR3 has 16 amino acids. Germline V gene lookup returns CDR1 LNHDA and CDR2 SQIVND (reference sequence). V lost 6 bases to trimming and J lost 4 bases; unmatched junction nucleotides: 10. CDR3 coding DNA: TGTGCCAGTAGACGCCAGGGGGCTAGGGATAATGAAAAACTGTTTTTT. It is translated as CASRRQGARDNEKLFF.

V usage is TRBV7-9 and J usage is TRBJ2-5, with a possible D match to TRBD2 (5 bases). V was trimmed by 5 bases and J by 0 bases, leaving 19 bases between them. Germline V gene lookup returns CDR1 SEHNR and CDR2 FQNEAQ (reference sequence). This CDR3 is built from 17 residues. CDR3: CASSRRIEGAYQETQYF. In DNA, the CDR3 is TGTGCCAGCAGCCGCCGAATAGAGGGCGCGTACCAAGAGACCCAGTACTTC.

V gene TRBV27 combines with J gene TRBJ1-5; unclear D gene. CDR3 length: 14 residues. V was shortened by 6 bases and J by 7 bases, with 16 bases between the two germline ends. CDR1 MNHEY and CDR2 SMNVEV come from the germline V gene (reference sequence). The CDR3 sequence: CASSPLLSVQPQHF. DNA for the CDR3: TGTGCCAGCAGCCCATTGCTGAGTGTCCAGCCCCAGCATTTT.